The 20 T cell receptor beta chains listed next were all sequenced from one sample in a study of Graves' ophthalmopathy and Graves' hyperthyroidism. RNA transcripts were the source from which TCR beta CDR3 regions were amplified. HTBI primers primed a first-round RT-PCR, and a second-round multiplex PCR followed. TCRdb independently ran MiXCR on the multiplex PCR reads; one entry per CDR3 protein. In the table there are around 670,000 distinct CDR3 sequences, 35% to 50% of which are singletons. The sequenced sample was peripheral blood. These receptors were collected from an adult man with Graves' ophthalmopathy.

Regarding this clonotype: This CDR3 fails to terminate in the conserved phenylalanine or tryptophan, so it likely reflects a read error. The V gene is TRBV29-1, the J gene TRBJ2-7; a weak D match, TRBD2 (6 bases). CDR1 and CDR2 (germline): SQVTM, ANQGSEA. V shed 7 bases and J shed 3 bases, with 16 bases lying between them. The CDR3 covers 13 residues. As DNA, the CDR3 is TGCAGCGCTTGTCTAGCGCACAGCTACGAGCAGTACCTC. Amino acid sequence: CSACLAHSYEQYL.

The chain employs TRBV6-6 and TRBJ1-6; no firm D call. The CDR3 contains 13 residues. Between the trimmed V and J ends, which lost 5 bases and 7 bases, there was a span of 9 bases. Germline V gene data show CDR1 as MNHNY and CDR2 as SVGAGI (reference sequence). CDR3 protein: CASSRAENSPLHF. The CDR3 coding sequence is TGTGCCAGCAGTCGGGCAGAAAATTCACCCCTCCACTTT.

The chain joins TRBV2 to TRBJ2-7; D possibly corresponds to TRBD2 (6 bases). V shed 8 bases and J shed 9 bases, with 17 bases lying between them. The CDR3 spans 12 residues. Looked up from germline, CDR1 is SNHLY and CDR2 is FYNNEI. The CDR3 sequence: CASVDGGLGQYF. The CDR3 DNA follows: TGTGCCAGCGTTGACGGGGGTCTCGGGCAGTACTTC.

This clonotype was recorded at least ten times. The chain combines TRBV20-1 with TRBJ2-5; 9 bases fit TRBD1. V trimming: 5 bases; J trimming: 6 bases; junction bases outside the gene matches: 7. The CDR3 runs to 13 residues. Germline CDR1 reads DFQATT; CDR2 reads SNEGSKA (reference sequence). CDR3 bases: TGCAGTGCTTCGGGGACAGGGCTACAGACCCAGTACTTC. The encoded protein is CSASGTGLQTQYF.

The count of this clonotype is one. The gene calls are TRBV2 and TRBJ1-1; D is unclear. Germline V lookup: CDR1 SNHLY, CDR2 FYNNEI. CDR3 length equals 11 residues. The germline V and J ends were trimmed by 6 bases and 11 bases, with 13 bases remaining between them. CDR3 protein: CASSEEVLAFF. The CDR3 DNA sequence: TGTGCCAGCAGCGAGGAGGTGTTGGCTTTCTTT.

With regard to this clonotype: A read error may be the cause here, since a much bigger clone is one base away. The V call is TRBV10-3, the J call TRBJ1-6, with D unclear. The CDR3 spans 15 residues. V lost 2 bases and J lost 6, with 11 bases in between. Germline lookup yields CDR1 ENHRY and CDR2 SYGVKD. The CDR3 loop reads CAISEKANRNSPLHF. The CDR3 nucleotides read TGTGCCATCAGTGAGAAAGCAAACCGTAATTCACCCCTCCACTTT.

Worth noting for this clonotype: With a much larger clone just one base away, this may be a read error. This rearrangement joins TRBV19 to TRBJ1-5; D gene uncertain. This CDR3 contains 14 residues. Germline V CDR1 and CDR2: LNHDA, SQIVND (reference sequence). Trimming removed 4 bases from V and 6 bases from J, with 13 bases in between. The chain's CDR3 is CASSRAYSRQPQHF. Written as DNA, the CDR3 is TGTGCCAGTAGTAGAGCGTACAGCCGTCAGCCCCAGCATTTT.

The chain recombines TRBV25-1 with TRBJ1-1; no firm D call. The V and J ends lost 6 bases and 1 base respectively, with 12 bases between them. The germline V gene encodes CDR1 MGHDK and CDR2 SYGVNS. This CDR3 comprises 14 residues. The CDR3 protein is CASSSIWGNTEAFF. Here the CDR3 DNA reads TGTGCCAGCAGCTCCATCTGGGGGAACACTGAAGCTTTCTTT.

There are a few counts of this clonotype. V is TRBV10-3 and J is TRBJ2-5; TRBD2 matches at 8 bases. The CDR3 covers 16 residues. The germline V gene has CDR1 ENHRY and CDR2 SYGVKD. V was clipped by 10 bases and J by 2 bases; unmatched bases: 15. CDR3 sequence: CASSLSGGRQQETQYF. CDR3 nucleotides: TGTGCCAGCAGCTTGAGTGGCGGGAGGCAACAAGAGACCCAGTACTTC.

This clonotype has only one observation. A much larger clone differs by one base, so this may be a read error. V gene TRBV2 combines with J gene TRBJ2-7; D gene uncertain. V was clipped by 4 bases and J by 6 bases, with 13 bases between them. CDR3 size: 13 residues. The germline CDR1 and CDR2 sequences are SNHLY and FYNNEI. CDR3 coding DNA: TGTGCCAGCAGTGTTAGGTCTACCTGCGAGCAGTACTTC. Amino acid sequence: CASSVRSTCEQYF.

The genes are TRBV10-3 and TRBJ2-7, with D uncertain. Trimming cost V 10 bases and J 1 base, with 14 bases left between them. Per germline, CDR1 ENHRY and CDR2 SYGVKD. This CDR3 region has 13 residues. The CDR3 here is CASIRATSYEQYF. The CDR3 DNA reads as TGTGCCAGCATCCGGGCCACATCCTACGAGCAGTACTTC.

To note about this clonotype: A single base separates this from a much larger clone, so it may be a read error. The conserved final phenylalanine or tryptophan is absent from the CDR3, which likely points to a read error. The chain is built from TRBV29-1 and TRBJ2-7; D possibly corresponds to TRBD1 (6 bases). CDR3 length: 13 residues. V dropped 2 bases and J dropped 0 bases, with 8 bases sitting between them. CDR1 and CDR2 from the germline V gene are SQVTM and ANQGSEA. In DNA, the CDR3 is TGCAGCGTTGAAACAGGGAGCTCCTACGAGCAGTACCTC. Amino acids: CSVETGSSYEQYL.

This clonotype was seen once. This rearrangement joins TRBV10-3 to TRBJ1-4; weak D call: TRBD1 (5 bases). V shed 10 bases and J shed 8 bases, with 17 bases lying between them. Germline V lookup: CDR1 ENHRY, CDR2 SYGVKD. The CDR3 runs to 13 residues. The CDR3 region is CASTLYQGEKLFF. In DNA form, the CDR3 reads TGTGCCAGCACCTTATATCAGGGCGAAAAACTGTTTTTT.

The CDR3: CASSYLDKENGYTF. The DNA of the CDR3 is TGTGCCAGCAGTTATCTCGACAAGGAGAATGGCTACACCTTC. The chain is built from TRBV6-5 and TRBJ1-2; D call uncertain. V shed 3 bases and J shed 6 bases, with 14 bases lying between them. Per the germline V gene, CDR1 is MNHEY and CDR2 is SVGAGI. The CDR3 consists of 14 residues.

This clonotype was seen many times. The rearrangement uses TRBV2 and TRBJ1-5; D is unresolved. Trimming took off 0 bases at V and 2 bases at J, with 8 bases between the two ends. Germline V CDR1 and CDR2: SNHLY, FYNNEI. The CDR3 loop spans 15 amino acids. The CDR3 spells CASSEARGGNQPQHF. The CDR3 region has the DNA TGTGCCAGCAGTGAAGCGCGGGGAGGCAATCAGCCCCAGCATTTT. The full variable domain, completed using reference TRBV2 and TRBJ1-5, is EPEVTQTPSHQVTQMGQEVILRCVPISNHLYFYWYRQILGQKVEFLVSFYNNEISEKSEIFDDQFSVERPDGSNFTLKIRSTKLEDSAMYFCASSEARGGNQPQHFGDGTRLSIL.

Points on this clonotype: This may come from a read error, since a much larger clone is one base off. The V gene is TRBV5-5, the J gene TRBJ2-2, with D perhaps matching TRBD2 (5 bases). The CDR3 is 12 amino acids. Germline V CDR1 and CDR2: SGHKS, YYEKEE (reference sequence). In nucleotides, the CDR3 is TGTGCCAGCAGCTTACAGACCGGGGAGCTGCTTTTT. Translation gives CASSLQTGELLF. The full variable domain, its missing parts supplied by reference TRBV5-5 and TRBJ2-2, is DAGVTQSPTHLIKTRGQQVTLRCSPISGHKSVSWYQQVLGQGPQFIFQYYEKEERGRGNFPDRFSARQFPNYSSELNVNALLLGDSALYLCASSLQTGELLFGEGSRLTVL.

The genes are TRBV25-1 and TRBJ2-2, with TRBD2 identical over 10 bases. Trimming cost V 6 bases and J 1 base; bases outside gene matches: 5. The germline V gene encodes CDR1 MGHDK and CDR2 SYGVNS. The CDR3 covers 16 residues. The CDR3 region is CASRLAGAVNTGELFF. The CDR3 region has the DNA TGTGCCAGCAGGCTAGCGGGGGCCGTGAACACCGGGGAGCTGTTTTTT.

This clonotype occurred a few times. DNA of the CDR3: TGTGCCAGCAGCACACAGGGGTGGTCGAACACCGGGGAGCTGTTTTTT. Its protein is CASSTQGWSNTGELFF. The chain links TRBV9 to TRBJ2-2, with 7 nucleotides matching TRBD1. The CDR3 runs to 16 residues. Germline V lookup: CDR1 SGDLS, CDR2 YYNGEE. The V segment lost 4 bases and the J segment 0 bases; nucleotides outside the gene matches: 6.

The chain joins TRBV28 to TRBJ1-1; no reliable D call. Between the trimmed V and J ends, which lost 8 bases and 1 base, there was a span of 8 bases. Germline CDR1 and CDR2: MDHEN and SYDVKM. The CDR3 contains 12 residues. CDR3 bases: TGTGCCAGCTTAGTGGGGAACACTGAAGCTTTCTTT. Its translation: CASLVGNTEAFF.

This clonotype has a count of ten or more. J is TRBJ1-2 and V is TRBV29-1; D is uncertain. V was trimmed by 7 bases and J by 3 bases, leaving 15 bases between them. Germline V lookup: CDR1 SQVTM, CDR2 ANQGSEA. This CDR3 comprises 13 residues. The CDR3 loop reads CSAYTGNDYGYTF. The CDR3 region has the DNA TGCAGCGCTTACACCGGAAACGACTATGGCTACACCTTC.